Shown below are 11 T cell receptor beta chains from a single sample sequenced in a study of molecular identifiers for immune sequencing clone quantification. MiXCR, applied by TCRdb to the PCR reads, yields one record per CDR3 protein. Among about 510,000 distinct CDR3 sequences, about 21% were seen once, and the ten largest hold 0.7% to 0.95%. Sequencing was done on a sample of naive CD8+ T cells from blood, with Jurkat cell RNA spiked in. This sample's subset: FACS-sorted CD8+CD4-CCR7+CD45RA+ naive T cells. The source of these receptors is a human donor in good health. Some libraries in this study had Jurkat cell RNA spiked in.

In its sample, this clonotype was seen a few times. The chain is built from TRBV28 and TRBJ1-1; 8 positions agree with TRBD1. V gave up 6 bases and J gave up 7 bases; unmatched junction bases: 4. This CDR3 has 12 amino acids. Germline CDR1 and CDR2: MDHEN and SYDVKM. The DNA of the CDR3 is TGTGCCAGCAGCGGACAGGGAGATGAAGCTTTCTTT. Protein sequence: CASSGQGDEAFF.

This clonotype was observed many times. V usage is TRBV4-1 and J usage is TRBJ2-1; unclear D gene. Trimming removed 1 base at V and 3 bases at J, with 10 bases between. The germline V gene encodes CDR1 MGHRA and CDR2 YSYEKL. The CDR3 consists of 15 residues. CDR3: CASSQAIQDYNEQFF. Written as DNA, the CDR3 is TGCGCCAGCAGCCAAGCGATCCAGGACTACAATGAGCAGTTCTTC.

This chain connects TRBV13 to TRBJ2-3, with 12 bases lining up with TRBD1. There are 15 residues in the CDR3. Per the germline V gene, CDR1 is PRHDT and CDR2 is FYEKMQ (reference sequence). Unmatched junction bases numbered 6, after V lost 7 bases and J lost 4 bases. CDR3 nucleotides: TGTGCCAGCAATCCCGGGACAGGGGGCGCAGATACGCAGTATTTT. It translates to CASNPGTGGADTQYF.

This clonotype was counted between two and nine times. J is TRBJ1-1 and V is TRBV7-9; D remains unclear. Germline V gene sequence: CDR1 SEHNR, CDR2 FQNEAQ (reference sequence). V lost 5 bases and J 1 base, leaving 14 bases between the germline ends. This CDR3 has 15 residues. The CDR3 loop is CASSTPDRKNTEAFF. DNA of the CDR3: TGTGCCAGCAGCACCCCCGACCGTAAGAACACTGAAGCTTTCTTT.

This clonotype was found many times. The CDR3 DNA reads TGCGCCAGCAGTCAAGAAACTAGCGGGAGCACAGATACGCAGTATTTT. Its translation is CASSQETSGSTDTQYF. This chain links TRBV23-1 with TRBJ2-3; 9 bases are a match to TRBD2. TRBV23-1 is assigned to the ORF class and has an uncertain function. The CDR3 extends over 16 amino acids. V was pared by 2 bases and J by 0 bases, with 3 bases of the junction left unmatched.

A few counts support this clonotype. The gene calls are TRBV7-9 and TRBJ2-3; the match to TRBD1 covers 9 bases. CDR3 length: 16 amino acids. The germline CDR1 and CDR2 sequences are SEHNR and FQNEAQ (reference sequence). Trimming cost V 5 bases and J 2 bases; bases outside gene matches: 8. CDR3 loop: CASSQTGTGITDTQYF. CDR3 in DNA: TGTGCCAGCAGCCAAACCGGGACAGGGATCACAGATACGCAGTATTTT.

This clonotype was seen at least ten times. This chain joins TRBV28 and TRBJ2-7, with a weak D call TRBD2 (5 bases). The ends were cut back, 3 bases at V and 0 bases at J, with 18 bases in the middle. The CDR3 spans 17 residues. Germline CDR1 and CDR2: MDHEN and SYDVKM. The CDR3 DNA sequence: TGTGCCAGCAGTTTTCCCACGGAGAGGGCCCCCTCCTACGAGCAGTACTTC. This translates into CASSFPTERAPSYEQYF.

This clonotype has a count of ten or more. This rearrangement joins TRBV7-9 to TRBJ1-4; possible D gene TRBD1, 5 bases. The CDR3 is 18 residues long. The V end was cut by 3 bases, the J end by 0 bases, with 17 bases between. CDR1 SEHNR and CDR2 FQNEAQ come from the germline V gene (reference sequence). Here the CDR3 DNA reads TGTGCCAGCAGCTTGCTGGACACCCTATATGCAACTAATGAAAAACTGTTTTTT. It yields the protein CASSLLDTLYATNEKLFF.

This clonotype has at least ten counts. CDR3 DNA sequence: TGTGCCAGCAGCCCCTATGTAGGGGAAGAGACCCAGTACTTC. Residues: CASSPYVGEETQYF. The V gene is TRBV7-2, the J gene TRBJ2-5; TRBD1 might be the D (5 bases). V lost 5 bases to trimming and J lost 3 bases, with 13 bases between them. CDR1 SGHTA and CDR2 FQGNSA come from the germline V gene. The CDR3 extends over 14 amino acids.

This chain uses TRBV7-2 with TRBJ2-1, with D maybe TRBD1 (6 bases). Trimming took 5 bases from V and 5 from J, leaving 19 bases between them. This CDR3 spans 16 amino acids. Germline V gene lookup returns CDR1 SGHTA and CDR2 FQGNSA. The CDR3, as DNA: TGTGCCAGCAGCCCCGACAGGTTAAGTAGGGACAATGAGCAGTTCTTC. It specifies CASSPDRLSRDNEQFF.

There are a few counts of this clonotype. V is TRBV28 and J is TRBJ2-2; 9 bases agree with TRBD2. The germline V gene has CDR1 MDHEN and CDR2 SYDVKM. CDR3 length: 15 residues. Unmatched junction bases numbered 2, after V lost 2 bases and J lost 4 bases. CDR3 sequence reads: CASSLASGITGELFF. The CDR3 DNA follows: TGTGCCAGCAGTTTAGCTAGCGGGATCACCGGGGAGCTGTTTTTT.